The entry below describes one T cell receptor beta chain. Seattle patients were enrolled during active infection and followed longitudinally. Sequencing was performed with immunoSEQ multiplex PCR; in TCRdb, only in-frame clones are kept and a portion is missing. This sample has about 260,000 clones; approximately 91% occur once, and the top ten carry about 2.5%. This specimen belongs to a study of blood T cell repertoires in COVID-19. The wider study: Acute-phase and convalescent COVID-19 samples originated in the United States, Italy and Spain.

The CDR3 has 17 residues. V gave up 7 bases and J gave up 3 bases, with 21 bases separating them. Germline V gene sequence: CDR1 MDHEN, CDR2 SYDVKM. The gene calls are TRBV28 and TRBJ2-2; maybe TRBD2 (6 bases). Material: peripheral blood. The sequence came from a person under 30 with COVID-19, enrolled during active disease. As DNA, the CDR3 is TGTGCCAGCACCATTAAAGGGCGGGACTTATACACCGGGGAGCTGTTTTTT. The encoded protein is CASTIKGRDLYTGELFF.